This T cell receptor beta chain was sequenced for a study of blood T cell repertoires in COVID-19. Study-level background: PBMCs, B-cell-depleted T cells, or T cells were the source of the cDNA or gDNA that made up the material.

TCRdb's table, derived via immunoSEQ multiplex PCR, lists solely in-frame clones and lacks some. The repertoire holds about 98,000 clones, with about 89% as singletons. The CDR3 runs to 14 residues. Germline V gene sequence: CDR1 SNHLY, CDR2 FYNNEI. Trimming removed 4 bases at V and 1 base at J, with 10 bases between. The chain carries TRBV2 and TRBJ1-1, with D unclear. Sample: peripheral blood. The receptor comes from a man aged 45 to 65 with acute or convalescent COVID-19. CDR3 bases: TGTGCCAGCAGTGGAAGACGGGGGAACACTGAAGCTTTCTTT. This translates into CASSGRRGNTEAFF.